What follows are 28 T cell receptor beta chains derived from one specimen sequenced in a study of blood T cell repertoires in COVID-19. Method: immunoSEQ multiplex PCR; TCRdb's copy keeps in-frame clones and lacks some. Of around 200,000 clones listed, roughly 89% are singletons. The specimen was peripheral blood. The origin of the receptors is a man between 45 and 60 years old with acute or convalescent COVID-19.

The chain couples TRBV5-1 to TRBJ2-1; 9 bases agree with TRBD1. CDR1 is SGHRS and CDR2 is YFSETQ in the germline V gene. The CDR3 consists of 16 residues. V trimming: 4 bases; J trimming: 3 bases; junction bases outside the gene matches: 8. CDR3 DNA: TGCGCCAGCAGCCTCCGACAGGGGGGTGGCTACAATGAGCAGTTCTTC. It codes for CASSLRQGGGYNEQFF.

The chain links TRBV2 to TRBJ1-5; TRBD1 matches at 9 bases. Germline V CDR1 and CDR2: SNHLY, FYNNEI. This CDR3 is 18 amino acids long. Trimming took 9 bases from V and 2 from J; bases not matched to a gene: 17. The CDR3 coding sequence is TGTGCCAGTCGAGGGGGTCTGGGACAGGGCTTAGGCAATCAGCCCCAGCATTTT. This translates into CASRGGLGQGLGNQPQHF.

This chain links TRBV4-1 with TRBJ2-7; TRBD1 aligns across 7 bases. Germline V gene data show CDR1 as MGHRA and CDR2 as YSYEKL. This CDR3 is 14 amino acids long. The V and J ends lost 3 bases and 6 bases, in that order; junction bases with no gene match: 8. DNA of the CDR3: TGCGCCAGCAGCCAGTTACAGGGGACCGGCGAGCAGTACTTC. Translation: CASSQLQGTGEQYF.

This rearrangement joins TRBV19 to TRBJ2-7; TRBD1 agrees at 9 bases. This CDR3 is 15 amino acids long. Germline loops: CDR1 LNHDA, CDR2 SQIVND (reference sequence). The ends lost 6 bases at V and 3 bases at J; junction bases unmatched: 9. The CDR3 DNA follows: TGTGCCAGTAGCCCGGGACAGGGAGGGAGCTACGAGCAGTACTTC. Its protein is CASSPGQGGSYEQYF.

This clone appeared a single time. The CDR3 nucleotides are TGTGCCAGCAGCTCCACACAGGGGGCTAACTATGGCTACACCTTC. This translates into CASSSTQGANYGYTF. The chain couples TRBV6-5 to TRBJ1-2, with TRBD1 matching 8 bases. V was pared by 6 bases and J by 0 bases, with 6 bases of the junction left unmatched. CDR3 size: 15 residues. Germline CDR1 reads MNHEY; CDR2 reads SVGAGI.

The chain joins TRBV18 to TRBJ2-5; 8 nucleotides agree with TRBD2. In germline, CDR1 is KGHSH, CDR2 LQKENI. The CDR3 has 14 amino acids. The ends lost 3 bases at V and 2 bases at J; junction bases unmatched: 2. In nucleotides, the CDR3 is TGTGCCAGCTCACCTGTAGCGGGACAAGAGACCCAGTACTTC. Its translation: CASSPVAGQETQYF.

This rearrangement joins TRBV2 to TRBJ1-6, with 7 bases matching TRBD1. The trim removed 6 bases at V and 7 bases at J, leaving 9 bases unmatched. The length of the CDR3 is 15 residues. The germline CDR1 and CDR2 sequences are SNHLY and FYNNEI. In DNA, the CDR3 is TGTGCCAGCAGCCTCGCCGGGACAGTAAATTCACCCCTCCACTTT. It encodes CASSLAGTVNSPLHF.

The CDR3 protein is CAISEPREVSGYTF. CDR3 nucleotides: TGTGCCATCAGTGAACCCCGGGAGGTGTCTGGCTACACCTTC. This chain uses TRBV10-3 with TRBJ1-2; D unresolved. Germline CDR1 is ENHRY and CDR2 is SYGVKD. This CDR3 contains 14 residues. Trimming took 3 bases from V and 7 from J, leaving 15 bases between them.

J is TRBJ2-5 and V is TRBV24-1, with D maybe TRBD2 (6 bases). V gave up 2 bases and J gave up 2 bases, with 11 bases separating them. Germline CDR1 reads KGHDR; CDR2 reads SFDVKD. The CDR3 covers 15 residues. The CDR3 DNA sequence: TGTGCCACCAGTGATTCAGACGGACTACAAGAGACCCAGTACTTC. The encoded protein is CATSDSDGLQETQYF.

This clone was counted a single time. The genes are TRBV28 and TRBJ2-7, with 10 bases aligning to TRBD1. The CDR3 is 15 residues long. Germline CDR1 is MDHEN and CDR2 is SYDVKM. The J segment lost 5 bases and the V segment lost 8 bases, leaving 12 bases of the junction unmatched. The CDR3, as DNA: TGTGCCAGCCATCAGGCCGGACAGGGGGGCCACGAGCAGTACTTC. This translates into CASHQAGQGGHEQYF.

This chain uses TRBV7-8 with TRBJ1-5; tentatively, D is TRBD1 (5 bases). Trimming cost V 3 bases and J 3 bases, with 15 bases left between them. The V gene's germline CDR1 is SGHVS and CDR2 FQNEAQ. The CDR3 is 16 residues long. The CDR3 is CASSFYQRQYNQPQHF. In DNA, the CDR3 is TGTGCCAGCAGCTTTTATCAGAGACAGTACAATCAGCCCCAGCATTTT.

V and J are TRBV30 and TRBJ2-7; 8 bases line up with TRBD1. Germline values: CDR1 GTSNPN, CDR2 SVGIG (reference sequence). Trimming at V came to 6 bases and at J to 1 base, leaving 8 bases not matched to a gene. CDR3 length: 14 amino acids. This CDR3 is CACSPGTGSYEQYF. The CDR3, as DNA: TGTGCCTGTTCTCCCGGGACAGGTTCCTACGAGCAGTACTTC.

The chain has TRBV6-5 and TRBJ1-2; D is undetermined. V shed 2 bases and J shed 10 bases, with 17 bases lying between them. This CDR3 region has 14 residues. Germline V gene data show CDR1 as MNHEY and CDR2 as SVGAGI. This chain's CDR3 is CASSYDLAPPDYTF. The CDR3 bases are TGTGCCAGCAGTTACGATCTGGCTCCCCCTGACTACACCTTC.

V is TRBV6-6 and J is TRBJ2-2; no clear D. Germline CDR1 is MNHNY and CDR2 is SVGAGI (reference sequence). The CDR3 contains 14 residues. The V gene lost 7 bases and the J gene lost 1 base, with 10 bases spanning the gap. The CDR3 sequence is CASTNTGNTGELFF. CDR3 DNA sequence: TGTGCCAGCACCAATACCGGGAACACCGGGGAGCTGTTTTTT.

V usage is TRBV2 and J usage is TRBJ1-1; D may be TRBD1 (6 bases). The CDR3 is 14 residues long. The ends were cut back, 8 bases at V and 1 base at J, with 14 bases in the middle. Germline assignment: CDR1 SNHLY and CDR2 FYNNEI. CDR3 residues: CASRVRGKNTEAFF. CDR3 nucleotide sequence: TGTGCCAGCCGTGTGAGGGGGAAGAACACTGAAGCTTTCTTT.

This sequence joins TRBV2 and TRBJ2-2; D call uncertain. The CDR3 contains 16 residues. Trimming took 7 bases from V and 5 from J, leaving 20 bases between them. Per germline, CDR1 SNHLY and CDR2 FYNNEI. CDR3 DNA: TGTGCCAGCACGGGTTCGGAAATAATAAGGACCGGGGAGCTGTTTTTT. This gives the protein CASTGSEIIRTGELFF.

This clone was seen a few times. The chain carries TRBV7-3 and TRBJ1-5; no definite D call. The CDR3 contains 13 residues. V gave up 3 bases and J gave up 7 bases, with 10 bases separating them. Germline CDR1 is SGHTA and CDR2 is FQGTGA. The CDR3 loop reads CASSFSAEQPQHF. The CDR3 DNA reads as TGTGCCAGCAGCTTTAGTGCGGAACAGCCCCAGCATTTT. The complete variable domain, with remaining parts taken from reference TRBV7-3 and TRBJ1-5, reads GAGVSQTPSNKVTEKGKYVELRCDPISGHTALYWYRQSLGQGPEFLIYFQGTGAADDSGLPNDRFFAVRPEGSVSTLKIQRTERGDSAVYLCASSFSAEQPQHFGDGTRLSIL.

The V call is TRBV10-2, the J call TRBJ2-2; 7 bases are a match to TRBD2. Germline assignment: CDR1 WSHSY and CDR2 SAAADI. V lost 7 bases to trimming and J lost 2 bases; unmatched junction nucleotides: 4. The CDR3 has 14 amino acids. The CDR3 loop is CASNRDYNTGELFF. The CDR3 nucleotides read TGCGCCAGCAACCGGGACTACAACACCGGGGAGCTGTTTTTT.

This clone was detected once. The CDR3 region has the DNA TGTGCCAGCAAGACAGGGGGCGGCAACTATGGCTACACCTTC. This translates into CASKTGGGNYGYTF. The V call is TRBV6-5, the J call TRBJ1-2; 10 bases are shared with TRBD1. Germline CDR1 and CDR2: MNHEY and SVGAGI. The V segment lost 7 bases and the J segment 2 bases; nucleotides outside the gene matches: 4. The CDR3 has 14 residues.

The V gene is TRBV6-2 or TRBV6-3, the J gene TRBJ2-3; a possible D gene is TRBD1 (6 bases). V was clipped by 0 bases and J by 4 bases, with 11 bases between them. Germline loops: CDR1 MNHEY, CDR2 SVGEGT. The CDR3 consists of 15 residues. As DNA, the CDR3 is TGTGCCAGCAGTTACTCCCGGGACAACCCAGATACGCAGTATTTT. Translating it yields CASSYSRDNPDTQYF.

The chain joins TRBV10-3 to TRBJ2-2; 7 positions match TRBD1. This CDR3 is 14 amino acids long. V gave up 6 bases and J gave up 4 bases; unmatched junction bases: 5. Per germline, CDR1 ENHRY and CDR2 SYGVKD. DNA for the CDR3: TGTGCCATCAGGTCTGCAGGGGGCACCGGGGAGCTGTTTTTT. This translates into CAIRSAGGTGELFF.

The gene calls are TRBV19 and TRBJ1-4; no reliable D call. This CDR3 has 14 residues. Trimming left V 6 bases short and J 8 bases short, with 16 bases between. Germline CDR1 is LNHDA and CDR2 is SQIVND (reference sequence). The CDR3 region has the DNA TGTGCCAGTAGCCCGGACCGGGGATTAGAAAAACTGTTTTTT. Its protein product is CASSPDRGLEKLFF.

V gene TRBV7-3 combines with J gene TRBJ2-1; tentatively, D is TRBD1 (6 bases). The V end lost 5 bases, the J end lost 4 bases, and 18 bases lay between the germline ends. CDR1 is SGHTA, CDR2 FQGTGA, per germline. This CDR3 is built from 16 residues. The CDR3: CASSTTGPPTYNEQFF. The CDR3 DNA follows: TGTGCCAGCAGCACAACAGGGCCTCCCACTTACAATGAGCAGTTCTTC.

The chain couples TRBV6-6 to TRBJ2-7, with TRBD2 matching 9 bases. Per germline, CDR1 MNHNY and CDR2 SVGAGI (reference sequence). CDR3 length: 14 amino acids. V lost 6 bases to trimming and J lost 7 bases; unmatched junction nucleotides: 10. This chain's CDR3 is CASSLGLAGFEQYV. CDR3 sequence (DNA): TGTGCCAGCAGCCTCGGGCTAGCGGGGTTTGAGCAGTACGTC.

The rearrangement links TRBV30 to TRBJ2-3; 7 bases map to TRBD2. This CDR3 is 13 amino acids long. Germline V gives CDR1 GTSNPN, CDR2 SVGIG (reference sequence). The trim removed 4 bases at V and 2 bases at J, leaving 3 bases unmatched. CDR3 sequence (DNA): TGTGCCTGGACAGCGGGACTCACAGATACGCAGTATTTT. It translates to CAWTAGLTDTQYF. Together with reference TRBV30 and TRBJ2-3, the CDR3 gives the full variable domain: SQTIHQWPATLVQPVGSPLSLECTVEGTSNPNLYWYRQAAGRGLQLLFYSVGIGQISSEVPQNLSASRPQDRQFILSSKKLLLSDSGFYLCAWTAGLTDTQYFGPGTRLTVL.

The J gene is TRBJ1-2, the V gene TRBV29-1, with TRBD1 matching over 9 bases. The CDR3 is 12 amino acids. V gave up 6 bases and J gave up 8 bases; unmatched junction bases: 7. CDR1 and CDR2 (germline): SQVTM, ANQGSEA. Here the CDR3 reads CSVAQGASGYTF. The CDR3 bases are TGCAGCGTCGCACAGGGGGCGAGCGGCTACACCTTC.

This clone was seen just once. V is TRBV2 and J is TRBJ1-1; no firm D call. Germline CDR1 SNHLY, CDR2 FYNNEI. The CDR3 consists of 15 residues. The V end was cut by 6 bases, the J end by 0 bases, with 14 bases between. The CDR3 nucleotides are TGTGCCAGCAGAGGCCTAGGAGGCATGAACACTGAAGCTTTCTTT. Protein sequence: CASRGLGGMNTEAFF.

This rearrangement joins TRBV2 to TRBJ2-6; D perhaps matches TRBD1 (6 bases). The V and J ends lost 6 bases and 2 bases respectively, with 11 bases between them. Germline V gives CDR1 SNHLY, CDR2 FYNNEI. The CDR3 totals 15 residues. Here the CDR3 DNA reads TGTGCCAGCAGCCTACAGGGCGCTGGGGCCAACGTCCTGACTTTC. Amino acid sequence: CASSLQGAGANVLTF.